This T cell receptor (beta chain) was retrieved from a study of blood T cells in healthy people across ages. Study overall: Template switching captured about one barcoded beta molecule per two T cells. Whole-study results and caveats: It was the long-lived donors that had more naive CD4+ cells and higher diversity than aged donors. The study found TCR beta diversity correlated strongly with naive T cell percentage.

Next came a second PCR, run for roughly 6 to 11 cycles, which used a sample-barcoded 5' primer along with a J-beta primer mix. TCRdb reprocessed the 5' RACE reads via MiXCR and lists one record per CDR3 protein. This table holds approximately 770,000 distinct CDR3 sequences, over 45% found once. The CDR3 length is 15 residues. Trimming removed 6 bases at V and 8 bases at J, with 22 bases between. Germline V lookup: CDR1 MNHEY, CDR2 SMNVEV (reference sequence). Remarks on this clonotype: Its antigen is still unknown.

This rearrangement joins TRBV27 to TRBJ1-2, with D possibly TRBD1 on 5 matching bases. The material sequenced was blood. The receptor was isolated from a man under 40 in good health. CDR3 region: CASSPDLSGTWGYTF. Written as DNA, the CDR3 is TGTGCCAGCAGCCCCGATCTTAGTGGGACTTGGGGCTACACCTTC.